This T cell receptor beta chain was recorded in a study of CD8 T cells in ankylosing spondylitis. The study's findings and limits: A TCR beta motif of several highly homologous variants seemed to mark ankylosing spondylitis blood. Certain motif variants had earlier been reported in reactive arthritis synovial fluid and blood. Disease-linked clones, CD8+, were relatively rare in peripheral blood.

As concerns this clonotype: Its antigen is not identified.

A quantitative 5'-RACE method, one with molecular barcodes, was used to make TCR beta libraries. Using its own MiXCR run on the 5' RACE reads, TCRdb lists one record per CDR3 protein. Seen here are 200,000 to 250,000 distinct CDR3 sequences, about 10% observed once, and the top ten hold under 7%. The CDR3 runs to 17 residues. V dropped 1 base and J dropped 8; count of bases not matched to a gene: 12. Material for sequencing was blood, either unsorted or a sorted T cell fraction (not recorded which). The genes are TRBV12-3 or TRBV12-4 and TRBJ1-4; 8 bases are a match to TRBD1. This sequence originates from a male donor with ankylosing spondylitis or in good health (not recorded which). The CDR3 here is CASSLEPSQGDDEKLFF. CDR3 sequence (DNA): TGTGCCAGCAGTTTAGAGCCCTCACAGGGGGACGACGAAAAACTGTTTTTT.